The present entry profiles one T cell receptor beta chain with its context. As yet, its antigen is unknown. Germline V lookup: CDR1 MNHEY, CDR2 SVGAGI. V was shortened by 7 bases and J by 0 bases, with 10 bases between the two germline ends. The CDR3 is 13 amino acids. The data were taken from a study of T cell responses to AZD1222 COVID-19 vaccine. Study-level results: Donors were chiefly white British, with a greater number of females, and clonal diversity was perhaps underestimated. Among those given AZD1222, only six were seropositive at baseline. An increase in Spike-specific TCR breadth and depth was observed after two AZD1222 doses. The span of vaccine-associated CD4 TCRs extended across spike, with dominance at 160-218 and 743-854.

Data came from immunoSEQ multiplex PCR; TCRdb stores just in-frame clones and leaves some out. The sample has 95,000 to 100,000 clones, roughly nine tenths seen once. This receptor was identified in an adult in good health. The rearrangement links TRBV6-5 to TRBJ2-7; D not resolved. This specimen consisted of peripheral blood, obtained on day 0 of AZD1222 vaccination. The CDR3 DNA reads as TGTGCCAGCACCGATAGTGTCTCCTACGAGCAGTACTTC. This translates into CASTDSVSYEQYF.